The 19 T cell receptor beta chains listed next were all sequenced from one sample in a study of control samples from healthy donors and cancer patients. Clones were sequenced by immunoSEQ multiplex PCR, and TCRdb holds only the in-frame ones, with some missing. The table includes 200,000 or so clones, just under 95% detected once. Sequenced input: blood. Receptors were obtained from a man in his forties or fifties in good health.

The chain recombines TRBV7-9 with TRBJ2-7, with D possibly being TRBD1 (5 bases). Germline V gene sequence: CDR1 SEHNR, CDR2 FQNEAQ (reference sequence). The CDR3 has 13 residues. V was pared by 0 bases and J by 6 bases, with 9 bases between. CDR3 sequence (DNA): TGTGCCAGCAGCTTAGCGGGCAGGGTCGAGCAGTACGTC. This codes for CASSLAGRVEQYV.

V usage is TRBV19 and J usage is TRBJ2-7, with 7 bases that match TRBD2. Trimming removed 7 bases from V and 2 bases from J; junction bases left unmatched: 8. Germline CDR1 and CDR2: LNHDA and SQIVND (reference sequence). This CDR3 is built from 14 residues. The CDR3 nucleotides read TGTGCCAGTATGGGGGGGGGAGTTCCCTACGAGCAGTACTTC. Its translation: CASMGGGVPYEQYF. Full variable domain (missing parts from reference TRBV19 and TRBJ2-7): DGGITQSPKYLFRKEGQNVTLSCEQNLNHDAMYWYRQDPGQGLRLIYYSQIVNDFQKGDIAEGYSVSREKKESFPLTVTSAQKNPTAFYLCASMGGGVPYEQYFGPGTRLTVT.

This clone was seen once. The chain links TRBV27 to TRBJ2-7; D is possibly TRBD1 (5 bases). In germline, CDR1 is MNHEY, CDR2 SMNVEV (reference sequence). The CDR3 runs to 15 residues. V lost 5 bases, J lost 4 bases, and 18 bases lay in between. CDR3 DNA: TGTGCCAGCAGTCCTCTCCGGGTTGCAGGGTACGAGCAGTACGTC. Translation: CASSPLRVAGYEQYV.

The chain joins TRBV3-1 (or the pseudogene TRBV3-2) to TRBJ2-1; 10 bases match TRBD1. Germline loops: CDR1 LGHDT, CDR2 YNNKEL (reference sequence). The CDR3 is made up of 15 amino acids. After removal of 3 bases from V and 5 bases from J, the junction contained 4 bases not matched to a gene. Here the CDR3 reads CASSHQDRGNNEQFF. The DNA for the CDR3 is TGTGCCAGCAGCCACCAGGACAGGGGGAACAATGAGCAGTTCTTC.

This rearrangement joins TRBV6-6 to TRBJ2-3, with 10 bases aligning to TRBD2. The germline CDR1 and CDR2 sequences are MNHNY and SVGAGI (reference sequence). The junction had 12 bases not matched to a gene; V was cut back by 6 bases and J by 6 bases. The CDR3 totals 16 residues. CDR3: CASRPSSGGTGDTQYF. The DNA for the CDR3 is TGTGCCAGCAGACCCTCTAGCGGGGGAACCGGGGATACGCAGTATTTT.

The genes are TRBV5-1 and TRBJ1-2; 8 bases fit TRBD1. CDR3 length: 14 amino acids. The germline CDR1 and CDR2 sequences are SGHRS and YFSETQ. V lost 1 base, J lost 3 bases, and 2 bases stayed unmatched. The CDR3 region is CASSLQGADYGYTF. The CDR3 DNA is TGCGCCAGCAGCTTGCAGGGGGCCGACTATGGCTACACCTTC.

The chain is built from TRBV10-1 and TRBJ2-2; perhaps TRBD1 as D (6 bases). Germline V gene sequence: CDR1 WNHNN, CDR2 SYGVQD (reference sequence). The ends were cut back, 4 bases at V and 6 bases at J, with 9 bases in the middle. The CDR3 has 13 amino acids. The CDR3 coding sequence is TGCGCCAGCAGTGCTGCAGGGGCCGGGGAGCTGTTTTTT. It yields the protein CASSAAGAGELFF.

V is TRBV2 and J is TRBJ1-4, with a tentative D call TRBD1 (5 bases). Germline CDR1 and CDR2: SNHLY and FYNNEI. V shed 5 bases and J shed 8 bases, with 9 bases lying between them. The CDR3 consists of 12 residues. In DNA, the CDR3 is TGTGCCAGCAGTCCCTGGGGGGAAAAACTGTTTTTT. Translating it yields CASSPWGEKLFF.

CDR3 DNA sequence: TGTGCCAGCAGTCGGGACGGATACTATGGCTACACCTTC. Its protein is CASSRDGYYGYTF. The chain carries TRBV28 and TRBJ1-2, with D maybe TRBD1 (5 bases). The CDR3 runs 13 residues. Germline values: CDR1 MDHEN, CDR2 SYDVKM. Trimming cost V 5 bases and J 3 bases, with 10 bases left between them.

The sample holds a few counts of this clone. The CDR3 sequence is CSAKPGYGYTF. The CDR3 DNA is TGCAGTGCAAAACCAGGCTATGGCTACACCTTC. The V and J genes are TRBV20-1 and TRBJ1-2; D remains unclear. The V gene lost 6 bases and the J gene lost 4 bases, with 9 bases spanning the gap. This CDR3 comprises 11 residues. Germline V gene sequence: CDR1 DFQATT, CDR2 SNEGSKA (reference sequence).

The chain recombines TRBV7-3 with TRBJ1-2, with D perhaps matching TRBD1 (5 bases). Trimming pared 5 bases from V and 6 bases from J, leaving 16 bases between. Germline values: CDR1 SGHTA, CDR2 FQGTGA. The CDR3 spans 14 residues. DNA of the CDR3: TGTGCCAGCAGCCCGCTAGGAGGGGACGATGGCTACACCTTC. Translated, it gives CASSPLGGDDGYTF.

CDR3 nucleotides: TGTGCCAGCAGCCAAAACAGGGGCTGGGGTCAGCCCCAGCATTTT. This gives the protein CASSQNRGWGQPQHF. V is TRBV4-2 and J is TRBJ1-5; 7 bases are a match to TRBD1. This CDR3 region has 15 residues. The germline V gene encodes CDR1 LGHNA and CDR2 YNFKEQ. Trimming removed 2 bases from V and 6 bases from J; junction bases left unmatched: 7.

The chain couples TRBV5-1 to TRBJ1-2, with 7 bases identical to TRBD1. The CDR3 has 15 amino acids. Unmatched junction bases numbered 11, after V lost 3 bases and J lost 6 bases. Germline V gene lookup returns CDR1 SGHRS and CDR2 YFSETQ. CDR3 in amino acids: CASSYDTGVGDGYTF. The CDR3 DNA is TGCGCCAGCAGCTACGACACAGGGGTAGGAGATGGCTACACCTTC.

The gene calls are TRBV3-1 (or the pseudogene TRBV3-2) and TRBJ2-7; TRBD1 or TRBD2 may be the D gene (5 bases each). This CDR3 is 14 amino acids long. V gave up 1 base and J gave up 5 bases, with 12 bases separating them. CDR1 LGHDT and CDR2 YNNKEL come from the germline V gene (reference sequence). CDR3 in amino acids: CASSQAAGTNEQYF. The CDR3 DNA follows: TGTGCCAGCAGCCAAGCGGCAGGGACCAACGAGCAGTACTTC.

The gene calls are TRBV30 and TRBJ1-5, with 12 positions matching TRBD1. CDR1 and CDR2 from the germline V gene are GTSNPN and SVGIG (reference sequence). The CDR3 is 18 residues long. The junction had 13 bases not matched to a gene; V was cut back by 2 bases and J by 5 bases. The CDR3, as DNA: TGTGCCTGGAGTTCGTTACGGGACAGGGGGCTAGGGGATCAGCCCCAGCATTTT. It codes for CAWSSLRDRGLGDQPQHF.

The V call is TRBV6-5, the J call TRBJ1-1; no clear D. Germline V gene lookup returns CDR1 MNHEY and CDR2 SVGAGI. V was shortened by 0 bases and J by 1 base, with 9 bases between the two germline ends. The CDR3 runs to 15 residues. The CDR3 here is CASSYSEQKNTEAFF. DNA for the CDR3: TGTGCCAGCAGTTACTCCGAACAGAAGAACACTGAAGCTTTCTTT.

This chain links TRBV3-1 (or the pseudogene TRBV3-2) with TRBJ2-5; unclear D gene. The CDR3 covers 14 residues. CDR1 and CDR2 from the germline V gene are LGHDT and YNNKEL (reference sequence). V lost 2 bases to trimming and J lost 0 bases, with 7 bases between them. In DNA, the CDR3 is TGTGCCAGCAGCCAAAAAAGGGACCAAGAGACCCAGTACTTC. Encoded protein: CASSQKRDQETQYF.

The V gene is TRBV29-1, the J gene TRBJ2-5; the D is unclear. V gave up 4 bases and J gave up 0 bases, with 9 bases separating them. CDR1 is SQVTM and CDR2 is ANQGSEA in the germline V gene. The CDR3 has 13 residues. The CDR3 region is CSVAWRYQETQYF. CDR3 DNA sequence: TGCAGCGTTGCGTGGCGGTACCAAGAGACCCAGTACTTC.

J is TRBJ1-2 and V is TRBV28, with TRBD1 matching 9 bases. The CDR3 loop spans 14 amino acids. The J segment lost 0 bases and the V segment lost 7 bases, leaving 3 bases of the junction unmatched. CDR1 is MDHEN and CDR2 is SYDVKM in the germline V gene. CDR3 in amino acids: CASIDRGSNYGYTF. Here the CDR3 DNA reads TGTGCCAGCATTGACAGGGGGTCTAACTATGGCTACACCTTC.